The 21 T cell receptor beta chains below all came from one sample that was sequenced in a study of blood T cell repertoires in COVID-19. Assay: immunoSEQ multiplex PCR; the TCRdb copy retains only in-frame clones and omits some. The sample holds tens of thousands of clones, 74% seen once. The sequencing input was peripheral blood. These receptors came from a man between 65 and 85 years old with COVID-19, enrolled during active disease.

The chain is built from TRBV7-9 and TRBJ2-7; no firm D call. This CDR3 spans 11 amino acids. The V and J ends lost 2 bases and 6 bases respectively, with 5 bases between them. Germline V gene data show CDR1 as SEHNR and CDR2 as FQNEAQ (reference sequence). CDR3 residues: CASSLMSEQYF. The CDR3 DNA follows: TGTGCCAGCAGCTTAATGAGCGAGCAGTACTTC.

This chain uses TRBV6-1 with TRBJ1-1; D might be TRBD1 (5 bases). CDR1 and CDR2 from the germline V gene are MNHNS and SASEGT. Trimming removed 1 base at V and 2 bases at J, with 11 bases between. The CDR3 contains 15 residues. The CDR3 protein is CASSEVPGGNTEAFF. The CDR3 DNA reads TGTGCCAGCAGTGAAGTACCCGGGGGTAACACTGAAGCTTTCTTT.

This clone was observed a handful of times. The V gene is TRBV7-2, the J gene TRBJ2-1; 14 nucleotides agree with TRBD2. The ends lost 10 bases at V and 10 bases at J; junction bases unmatched: 6. The CDR3 spans 13 residues. Germline V gives CDR1 SGHTA, CDR2 FQGNSA. The CDR3 protein is CAMGLAGANEQFF. Written as DNA, the CDR3 is TGTGCCATGGGACTAGCGGGAGCCAACGAGCAGTTCTTC.

V gene TRBV15 combines with J gene TRBJ1-3, with 10 bases identical to TRBD1. This CDR3 spans 18 amino acids. V gave up 2 bases and J gave up 4 bases; unmatched junction bases: 11. In germline, CDR1 is LNHNV, CDR2 YYDKDF (reference sequence). CDR3 coding DNA: TGTGCCACCAGCAGAAATCCTGGGGGGACAGGGGCAGGAAACACCATATATTTT. Its protein product is CATSRNPGGTGAGNTIYF. The full variable domain, with the rest looked up from reference TRBV15 and TRBJ1-3, is DAMVIQNPRYQVTQFGKPVTLSCSQTLNHNVMYWYQQKSSQAPKLLFHYYDKDFNNEADTPDNFQSRRPNTSFCFLDIRSPGLGDTAMYLCATSRNPGGTGAGNTIYFGEGSWLTVV.

This chain links TRBV11-2 with TRBJ2-5, with 9 bases identical to TRBD1. Trimming cost V 5 bases and J 5 bases; bases outside gene matches: 3. The length of the CDR3 is 13 residues. Germline V lookup: CDR1 SGHAT, CDR2 FQNNGV. The CDR3 is CASSPGTGETQYF. DNA of the CDR3: TGTGCCAGCAGCCCCGGGACAGGGGAGACCCAGTACTTC.

The gene calls are TRBV20-1 and TRBJ2-5; TRBD2 is a possible D gene (6 bases). The CDR3 length is 11 residues. Germline CDR1 reads DFQATT; CDR2 reads SNEGSKA (reference sequence). CDR3 bases: TGCACTCCGAGCGGGCAAGAGACCCAGTACTTC. It is translated as CTPSGQETQYF.

This chain joins TRBV28 and TRBJ1-2, with D unclear. CDR3 length equals 13 residues. The ends were cut back, 4 bases at V and 8 bases at J, with 14 bases in the middle. Germline CDR1 reads MDHEN; CDR2 reads SYDVKM. CDR3 in DNA: TGTGCCAGCAGTTCCGCCGACATCAGCGGCTACACCTTC. Translating it yields CASSSADISGYTF.

The genes are TRBV7-9 and TRBJ1-3, with a tentative D call TRBD1 (5 bases). From germline, CDR1 is SEHNR and CDR2 FQNEAQ (reference sequence). The CDR3 runs to 14 residues. Trimming pared 7 bases from V and 1 base from J, leaving 11 bases between. This CDR3 reads CASTLGVSGNTIYF. CDR3 DNA: TGTGCCAGCACCCTAGGGGTTTCTGGAAACACCATATATTTT.

The chain combines TRBV6-4 with TRBJ2-1; possibly TRBD2 for D (5 bases). The CDR3 spans 15 residues. CDR1 and CDR2 from the germline V gene are MRHNA and SNTAGT. The V end lost 7 bases, the J end lost 0 bases, and 13 bases lay between the germline ends. CDR3 in amino acids: CASKREPSSYNEQFF. DNA of the CDR3: TGTGCCAGCAAAAGGGAGCCGAGCTCCTACAATGAGCAGTTCTTC.

This sequence joins TRBV2 and TRBJ2-2; D remains unclear. The CDR3 length is 14 residues. V lost 3 bases and J lost 4, with 9 bases in between. The germline V gene encodes CDR1 SNHLY and CDR2 FYNNEI. CDR3 nucleotide sequence: TGTGCCAGCAGTGACAATCCCGGCACCGGGGAGCTGTTTTTT. Amino acid sequence: CASSDNPGTGELFF.

This chain joins TRBV4-3 and TRBJ2-7, with 9 bases fitting TRBD1. J lost 9 bases, V lost 3 bases, and 9 bases had no gene match. This CDR3 is 14 amino acids long. The germline V gene encodes CDR1 LGHNA and CDR2 YSLEER. The CDR3 DNA reads as TGCGCCAGCAGCCATGACCGGGACAGGGTTAGGCAGTACTTC. This sequence encodes CASSHDRDRVRQYF.

The rearrangement uses TRBV6-5 and TRBJ1-3; D call uncertain. The CDR3 is 14 residues long. The V and J ends lost 4 bases and 4 bases respectively, with 11 bases between them. Germline assignment: CDR1 MNHEY and CDR2 SVGAGI. The CDR3 loop is CASSLLGLGNTIYF. The CDR3 coding sequence is TGTGCCAGCAGTTTACTAGGGCTGGGAAACACCATATATTTT.

The V call is TRBV5-1, the J call TRBJ2-7, with 9 bases fitting TRBD1. V shed 3 bases, J shed 7 bases, and the junction held 5 bases outside the gene matches. Germline V gene sequence: CDR1 SGHRS, CDR2 YFSETQ. The CDR3 extends over 13 amino acids. CDR3 sequence: CASSWGQGIEQYF. The CDR3 region has the DNA TGCGCCAGCAGCTGGGGACAGGGTATTGAGCAGTACTTC.

This sequence joins TRBV4-2 and TRBJ1-4, with D perhaps matching TRBD1 (5 bases). Trimming shortened V by 0 bases and J by 10 bases, and 12 bases separated the two germline ends. Germline V gives CDR1 LGHNA, CDR2 YNFKEQ. The CDR3 spans 14 residues. In nucleotides, the CDR3 is TGTGCCAGCAGCCAAGATCGGGGGTTCGGAAAACTGTTTTTT. It specifies CASSQDRGFGKLFF.

This sequence joins TRBV4-1 and TRBJ2-1; 10 bases line up with TRBD2. This CDR3 is 15 amino acids long. Germline trimming cut 6 bases from V and 8 bases from J; bases unmatched to any gene: 10. Germline V gives CDR1 MGHRA, CDR2 YSYEKL. The CDR3 sequence is CASSSQGSGRYEQFF. As DNA, the CDR3 is TGCGCCAGCAGTTCCCAGGGTAGCGGGAGGTATGAGCAGTTCTTC.

The chain recombines TRBV18 with TRBJ1-5; no firm D call. The V end lost 2 bases, the J end lost 2 bases, and 10 bases lay between the germline ends. CDR1 KGHSH and CDR2 LQKENI come from the germline V gene. This CDR3 comprises 15 residues. The CDR3 coding sequence is TGTGCCAGCTCACCAGGGAGGCAGGGCAATCAGCCCCAGCATTTT. Amino acids: CASSPGRQGNQPQHF.

This clone was seen once. V usage is TRBV6-5 and J usage is TRBJ2-1, with 12 bases matching TRBD2. Germline V lookup: CDR1 MNHEY, CDR2 SVGAGI. The CDR3 consists of 14 residues. V trimming: 6 bases; J trimming: 4 bases; junction bases outside the gene matches: 1. The CDR3 protein is CASSGTSGYNEQFF. The DNA for the CDR3 is TGTGCCAGCAGCGGGACTAGCGGGTACAATGAGCAGTTCTTC.

The chain couples TRBV5-4 to TRBJ1-1; tentative D call: TRBD1 (5 bases). This CDR3 has 16 residues. Trimming left V 1 base short and J 1 base short, with 14 bases between. Germline assignment: CDR1 SGHNT and CDR2 YYREEE (reference sequence). CDR3 residues: CASSLQKGRENTEAFF. The CDR3 DNA sequence: TGTGCCAGCAGCTTGCAAAAGGGGCGGGAGAACACTGAAGCTTTCTTT.

The J gene is TRBJ2-5, the V gene TRBV5-1; 8 bases align to TRBD2. With V trimmed by 3 bases and J by 4 bases, 14 bases remained unmatched. The length of the CDR3 is 17 residues. Germline CDR1 SGHRS, CDR2 YFSETQ. CDR3 coding DNA: TGCGCCAGCAGCTCGGTCGGACTAGCCTCCGGCTTAGAGACCCAGTACTTC. Amino acids: CASSSVGLASGLETQYF.

V gene TRBV27 combines with J gene TRBJ1-6; 8 bases match TRBD1. Losses at the gene ends were 2 bases for V and 7 bases for J; bases not matched to a gene: 4. CDR3 size: 15 residues. CDR1 and CDR2 from the germline V gene are MNHEY and SMNVEV (reference sequence). CDR3 residues: CASSLTGGMNSPLHF. CDR3 DNA sequence: TGTGCCAGCAGTTTAACAGGGGGGATGAATTCACCCCTCCACTTT.

Comment on this clone: This sample includes further DNA sequences coding for the same CDR3. The V call is TRBV7-9, the J call TRBJ2-2; TRBD2 agrees at 7 bases. V trimming: 3 bases; J trimming: 1 base; junction bases outside the gene matches: 5. Germline assignment: CDR1 SEHNR and CDR2 FQNEAQ (reference sequence). This CDR3 is built from 16 residues. CDR3 coding DNA: TGTGCCAGCAGCTTTGGGAGGGGCGGGAACACCGGGGAGCTGTTTTTT. Its protein is CASSFGRGGNTGELFF.